A selection of T cell receptor beta chains follows, all from one sample in a study of T cell repertoires and Cas9 in healthy adults. TCRdb keeps only in-frame clones here, not all; method: immunoSEQ multiplex PCR. Among approximately 22,000 clones listed, around nine tenths were seen once. Sample: CD4+ effector T cells (CD127+, CD25-, CD137-, CD154-) from PBMCs; culture status not recorded. These receptors were taken from a human donor in good health. Both conserved end residues are part of each CDR3. A D gene is named only where the DNA matches it firmly. Part of the rows lack a size; the others show once, few, many or a class for expanded clones.

abundance,v_gene,j_gene,d_gene,CDR3aa,CDR3nt
-,TRBV4-1,TRBJ2-3,TRBD2,CASSRSAGGAGDTQYF,TGCGCCAGCAGCCGATCGGCGGGGGGGGCCGGGGATACGCAGTATTTT
-,TRBV5-5,TRBJ1-5,-,CASSWNQGQPQHF,TGTGCCAGCAGCTGGAATCAGGGGCAGCCCCAGCATTTT
-,TRBV7-2,TRBJ2-1,TRBD2,CASSLEVPGLVLHNEQFF,TGTGCCAGCAGCTTAGAGGTCCCCGGACTAGTGTTGCACAATGAGCAGTTCTTC
-,TRBV6-1,TRBJ2-7,-,CASSAGIGDKYF,TGTGCCAGCAGTGCGGGGATTGGAGATAAGTACTTC
-,TRBV28,TRBJ2-7,TRBD1,CASRPGTGRFDHEQYF,TGTGCCAGCAGACCCGGGACAGGGAGGTTTGACCACGAGCAGTACTTC
-,TRBV19,TRBJ1-2,-,CASSKSYGYTF,TGTGCCAGTAGTAAGAGCTATGGCTACACCTTC
once,TRBV5-1,TRBJ1-6,TRBD1,CASSLGPGTGLDSPLHF,TGCGCCAGCAGCTTGGGCCCCGGGACAGGGCTCGATTCACCCCTCCACTTT
-,TRBV6-1,TRBJ1-1,-,CASSQRGTEAFF,TGTGCCAGCAGCCAGAGAGGCACTGAAGCTTTCTTT
-,TRBV7-9,TRBJ1-3,-,CASSFPSGNTIYF,TGTGCCAGCAGCTTCCCCTCTGGAAACACCATATATTTT
-,TRBV5-4,TRBJ2-2,TRBD1,CASSASRDRVAGELFF,TGTGCCAGCAGCGCGAGCCGGGACAGGGTGGCCGGGGAGCTGTTTTTT
once,TRBV5-4,TRBJ1-2,-,CASSTDSRGYTF,TGTGCCAGCAGCACGGACAGTCGGGGCTACACCTTC
-,TRBV7-8,TRBJ2-2,-,CASSQPGEIGGNGELFF,TGTGCCAGCAGTCAACCGGGAGAAATAGGGGGGAACGGGGAGCTGTTTTTT
few,TRBV5-1,TRBJ2-5,-,CASSGIWGNGETQYF,TGCGCCAGCAGCGGCATCTGGGGGAATGGAGAGACCCAGTACTTC
-,TRBV6-5,TRBJ1-1,TRBD1,CASREGQANTEAFF,TGTGCCAGCAGGGAGGGACAGGCGAACACTGAAGCTTTCTTT
-,TRBV5-6,TRBJ1-3,-,CASSTDFSGNTIYF,TGTGCCAGCAGCACAGATTTCTCTGGAAACACCATATATTTT
-,TRBV7-8,TRBJ1-6,-,CASSLWAGVNGSPLHF,TGTGCCAGCAGCTTATGGGCTGGGGTAAACGGTTCACCCCTCCACTTT
-,TRBV6-1,TRBJ2-7,-,CASSVLYEQYF,TGTGCCAGCAGTGTATTGTACGAGCAGTACTTC
-,TRBV10-3,TRBJ2-1,TRBD2,CAISESRTSGGAGQFF,TGTGCCATCAGTGAGTCAAGGACTAGCGGGGGGGCCGGGCAGTTCTTC
-,TRBV5-4,TRBJ2-1,-,CASSLMGSGERGEQFF,TGTGCCAGCAGCTTGATGGGTTCGGGGGAAAGGGGTGAGCAGTTCTTC
-,TRBV7-9,TRBJ2-2,TRBD1,CASSLGDRVAGELFF,TGTGCCAGCAGCTTAGGGGACAGGGTCGCCGGGGAGCTGTTTTTT
-,TRBV11-2,TRBJ2-7,-,CASSLRLSGLSSYEQYF,TGTGCCAGCAGCTTAAGATTAAGCGGCTTAAGCTCCTACGAGCAGTACTTC